This T cell receptor beta chain was found in a study of beta chain features in type 1 diabetes. Study observations and caveats: Among patients, naive, central memory and Treg TCRB repertoires appeared more similar than among healthy donors.

This clone has just a few counts. Its antigen is as yet unknown. Of the isolated RNA, all was reverse transcribed, and so the sequenced material was expressed TCRB transcripts. Using immunoSEQ multiplex PCR, the repertoire was profiled, and TCRdb retains in-frame clones only, with some absent. Here the sample spans approximately 470,000 clones, 30% being singletons. The CDR3 is 15 amino acids. The V gene end was trimmed by 5 bases and the J gene end by 5 bases; junction bases not matched to a gene: 11. Germline assignment: CDR1 SGHNT and CDR2 YENEEA. A sort by CD45RO/CCR7/CD25/CD127/CD95/CD27 yielded CD4+ naive, central memory, regulatory and stem cell-like memory cells.

Sequenced sample: naive CD4+ T cells from blood. This TCR was sampled from a man aged 18 to 30 in good health. The chain recombines TRBV11-3 with TRBJ2-7, with TRBD1 matching over 8 bases. The CDR3 loop is CASSPSGTGFHEQYF. DNA for the CDR3: TGTGCCAGCAGCCCATCCGGGACAGGCTTCCACGAGCAGTACTTC.